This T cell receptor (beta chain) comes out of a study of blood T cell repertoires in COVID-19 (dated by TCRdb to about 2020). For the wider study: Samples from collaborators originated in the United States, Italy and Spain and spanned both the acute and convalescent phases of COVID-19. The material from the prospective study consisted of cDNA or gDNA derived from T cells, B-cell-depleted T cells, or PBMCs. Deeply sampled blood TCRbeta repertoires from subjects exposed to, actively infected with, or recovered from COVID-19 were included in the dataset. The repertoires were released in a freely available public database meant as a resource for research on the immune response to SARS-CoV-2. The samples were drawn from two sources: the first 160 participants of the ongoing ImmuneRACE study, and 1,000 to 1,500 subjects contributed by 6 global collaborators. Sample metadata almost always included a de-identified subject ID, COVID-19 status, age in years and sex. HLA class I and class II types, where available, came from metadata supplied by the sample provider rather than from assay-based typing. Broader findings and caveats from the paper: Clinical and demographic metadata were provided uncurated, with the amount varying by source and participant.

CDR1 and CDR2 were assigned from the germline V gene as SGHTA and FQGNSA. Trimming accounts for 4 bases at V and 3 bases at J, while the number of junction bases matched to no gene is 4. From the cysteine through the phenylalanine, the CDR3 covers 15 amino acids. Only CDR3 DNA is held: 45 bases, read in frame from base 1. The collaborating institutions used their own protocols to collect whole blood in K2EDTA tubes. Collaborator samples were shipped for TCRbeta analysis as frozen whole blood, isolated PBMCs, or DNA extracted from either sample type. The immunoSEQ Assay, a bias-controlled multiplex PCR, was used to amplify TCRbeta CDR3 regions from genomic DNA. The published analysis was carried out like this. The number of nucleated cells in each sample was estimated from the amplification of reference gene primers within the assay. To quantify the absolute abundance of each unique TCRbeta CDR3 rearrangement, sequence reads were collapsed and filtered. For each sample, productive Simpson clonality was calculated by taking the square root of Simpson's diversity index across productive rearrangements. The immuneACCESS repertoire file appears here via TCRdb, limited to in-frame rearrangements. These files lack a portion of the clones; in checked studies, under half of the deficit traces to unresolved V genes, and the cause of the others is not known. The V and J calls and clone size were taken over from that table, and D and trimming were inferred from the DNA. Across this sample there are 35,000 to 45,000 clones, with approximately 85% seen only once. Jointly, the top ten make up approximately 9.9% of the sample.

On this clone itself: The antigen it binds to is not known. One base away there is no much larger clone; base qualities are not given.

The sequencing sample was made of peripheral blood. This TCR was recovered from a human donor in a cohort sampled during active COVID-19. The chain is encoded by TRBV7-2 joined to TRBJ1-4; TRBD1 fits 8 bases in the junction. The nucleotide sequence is TGTGCCAGCAGCTGGACAGGGATAGCTAATGAAAAACTGTTTTTT. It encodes CASSWTGIANEKLFF.